The 11 T cell receptor beta chains in this list originate from one sample, sequenced in a study of chemoradiotherapy in HPV16-positive cancers. The method was immunoSEQ multiplex PCR; TCRdb's version includes in-frame clones alone and lacks a portion of them. The top ten clones hold about 3.6% of a sample with around 30,000 clones, 80% to 95% of them seen once. The sequences come from blood, collected from a patient who underwent chemoradiotherapy. Receptors were obtained from a human donor with HPV-associated anogenital cancer.

The chain recombines TRBV5-8 with TRBJ1-2; 9 bases agree with TRBD1. Germline CDR1 and CDR2: SGHTS and YDEGEE. V trimming: 4 bases; J trimming: 1 base; junction bases outside the gene matches: 14. CDR3 size: 18 residues. In DNA form, the CDR3 reads TGTGCCAGCAGCCCGGACAGGGGAGACGCCACTCATAACTATGGCTACACCTTC. Translating gives CASSPDRGDATHNYGYTF.

Only one count was recorded for this clone. J is TRBJ2-2 and V is TRBV2; D perhaps matches TRBD2 (5 bases). This CDR3 has 15 amino acids. V was pared by 2 bases and J by 5 bases, with 12 bases between. Germline V lookup: CDR1 SNHLY, CDR2 FYNNEI. The CDR3 region is CASSERSSRTGELFF. CDR3 DNA: TGTGCCAGCAGTGAACGATCTAGCCGGACCGGGGAGCTGTTTTTT.

The rearrangement uses TRBV14 and TRBJ1-1; D unresolved. CDR1 is SGHDN and CDR2 is FVKESK in the germline V gene. Trimming shortened V by 4 bases and J by 4 bases, and 10 bases separated the two germline ends. The CDR3 loop spans 13 amino acids. The DNA of the CDR3 is TGTGCCAGCAGCCGAGGGTTGGGCACTGAAGCTTTCTTT. Translating it yields CASSRGLGTEAFF.

The rearrangement joins TRBV9 to TRBJ2-7, with D perhaps TRBD1 or TRBD2 (5 bases each). Germline V lookup: CDR1 SGDLS, CDR2 YYNGEE. The CDR3 consists of 15 residues. V shed 0 bases and J shed 2 bases, with 12 bases lying between them. The CDR3 region is CASSVAGDGTYEQYF. CDR3 DNA sequence: TGTGCCAGCAGCGTAGCTGGGGACGGTACCTACGAGCAGTACTTC.

The genes are TRBV7-8 and TRBJ2-3; D unclear. CDR3 length: 14 residues. Germline CDR1 and CDR2: SGHVS and FQNEAQ. The germline V and J ends were trimmed by 1 base and 5 bases, with 10 bases remaining between them. The DNA of the CDR3 is TGTGCCAGCAGCTTAGAAGGGTTCGGAGATACGCAGTATTTT. Its translation is CASSLEGFGDTQYF.

The chain has TRBV5-6 and TRBJ2-7; D call uncertain. The germline gives CDR1 SGHDT, CDR2 YYEEEE. The germline V and J ends were trimmed by 5 bases and 2 bases, with 17 bases remaining between them. This CDR3 spans 15 amino acids. In nucleotides, the CDR3 is TGTGCCAGCAGTAAGCGTGTAAGTTCTCCCTACGAGCAGTACTTC. Protein sequence: CASSKRVSSPYEQYF. Supplemented by reference TRBV5-6 and TRBJ2-7, the full variable domain reads DAGVTQSPTHLIKTRGQQVTLRCSPKSGHDTVSWYQQALGQGPQFIFQYYEEEERQRGNFPDRFSGHQFPNYSSELNVNALLLGDSALYLCASSKRVSSPYEQYFGPGTRLTVT.

CDR3 nucleotides: TGTGCCAGCAGTGACATCCAGAACACCGGGGAGCTGTTTTTT. This gives the protein CASSDIQNTGELFF. The chain joins TRBV6-6 to TRBJ2-2; D is ambiguous. V lost 5 bases and J 1 base, leaving 8 bases between the germline ends. Germline V lookup: CDR1 MNHNY, CDR2 SVGAGI (reference sequence). This CDR3 contains 14 residues.

This clone appeared a single time. J is TRBJ1-1 and V is TRBV13; D ambiguous. Deletions cut 4 bases from V and 3 bases from J, with 12 bases between. The CDR3 has 14 amino acids. Germline V gene data show CDR1 as PRHDT and CDR2 as FYEKMQ (reference sequence). The CDR3 is CASSSPEVDTEAFF. The CDR3 DNA sequence: TGTGCCAGCAGCTCCCCGGAGGTGGACACTGAAGCTTTCTTT.

V usage is TRBV5-6 and J usage is TRBJ1-2, with 9 bases aligning to TRBD1. Losses at the gene ends were 0 bases for V and 7 bases for J; bases not matched to a gene: 4. From germline, CDR1 is SGHDT and CDR2 YYEEEE. This CDR3 is built from 14 residues. CDR3 amino acids: CASSLAGTGLGYTF. The CDR3 DNA reads TGTGCCAGCAGCTTGGCCGGGACAGGGCTTGGCTACACCTTC.

CDR3 loop: CASSSRQFNSPLHF. In DNA form, the CDR3 reads TGTGCCAGCAGCTCCCGACAGTTTAATTCACCCCTCCACTTT. The rearrangement links TRBV7-2 to TRBJ1-6; tentatively, D is TRBD1 (5 bases). This CDR3 contains 14 residues. Per germline, CDR1 SGHTA and CDR2 FQGNSA. Trimming shortened V by 4 bases and J by 6 bases, and 10 bases separated the two germline ends.

The J gene is TRBJ2-5, the V gene TRBV7-9, with 9 positions matching TRBD2. The CDR3 is 16 amino acids. CDR1 and CDR2 from the germline V gene are SEHNR and FQNEAQ (reference sequence). Losses at the gene ends were 5 bases for V and 1 base for J; bases not matched to a gene: 8. DNA for the CDR3: TGTGCCAGCAGCCCCAATAGCGGGGGCTCCCAAGAGACCCAGTACTTC. It specifies CASSPNSGGSQETQYF. Based on the CDR3 plus reference TRBV7-9 and TRBJ2-5, the full variable domain is DTGVSQNPRHKITKRGQNVTFRCDPISEHNRLYWYRQTLGQGPEFLTYFQNEAQLEKSRLLSDRFSAERPKGSFSTLEIQRTEQGDSAMYLCASSPNSGGSQETQYFGPGTRLLVL.